The rows below give T cell receptor beta chains drawn from one sample of a study of blood T cell repertoires in COVID-19. Method: immunoSEQ multiplex PCR; TCRdb's copy keeps in-frame clones and lacks some. Counted here are around 170,000 clones, around 84% occurring once; the ten biggest clones make up around 0.63%. The sample consisted of peripheral blood. Every receptor here comes from a man aged 55 to 69 with COVID-19, enrolled during active disease. Each CDR3 is given with its conserved first and last residue. A D gene is named only where the DNA matches it firmly. Size is omitted from some rows. Given values are once, few, many or a class for expanded clones.

TRBD1	.	TRBV7-9	12	TRBJ1-2	CASSFGQGDYTF	TGTGCCAGCAGCTTCGGGCAGGGGGACTACACCTTC
.	.	TRBV6-5	15	TRBJ1-3	CASSLTGSAGNTIYF	TGTGCCAGCAGTTTAACAGGGAGCGCTGGAAACACCATATATTTT
.	.	TRBV5-1	14	TRBJ2-5	CASSWGEPGETQYF	TGCGCCAGCAGCTGGGGGGAGCCGGGAGAGACCCAGTACTTC
.	.	TRBV11-2	13	TRBJ1-2	CASSPPANYGYTF	TGTGCCAGCAGCCCCCCGGCTAACTATGGCTACACCTTC
.	.	TRBV6-5	13	TRBJ1-1	CASSHPGGSEAFF	TGTGCCAGCAGCCACCCCGGCGGCTCTGAAGCTTTCTTT
.	.	TRBV5-1	14	TRBJ1-4	CASSYETFGGPLFF	TGCGCCAGCAGCTATGAGACTTTTGGGGGCCCTCTTTTCTTT
TRBD1	.	TRBV2	16	TRBJ1-4	CASSNTGGPTNEKLFF	TGTGCCAGCAGCAACACAGGGGGCCCAACTAATGAAAAACTGTTTTTT
.	.	TRBV15	13	TRBJ1-1	CATSRDRATEAFF	TGTGCCACCAGCAGAGACAGGGCAACTGAAGCTTTCTTT
TRBD1	.	TRBV5-6	17	TRBJ1-1	CASSLVGRGQGATEAFF	TGTGCCAGCAGCTTGGTCGGACGGGGGCAGGGGGCCACTGAAGCTTTCTTT
TRBD1	.	TRBV11-3	15	TRBJ2-5	CASSQIQGGGQTQYF	TGTGCCAGCAGCCAAATACAGGGGGGAGGTCAGACCCAGTACTTC
.	.	TRBV3-1/TRBV3-2	15	TRBJ1-6	CASSQARGSNSPLHF	TGTGCCAGCAGCCAAGCGAGGGGGAGTAATTCACCCCTCCACTTT
.	.	TRBV21-1	14	TRBJ2-1	CASSKAGTYNEQFF	TGTGCCAGCAGCAAGGCAGGGACCTACAATGAGCAGTTCTTC
TRBD1	.	TRBV5-6	13	TRBJ2-5	CASSPPLQGGEYF	TGTGCCAGCAGCCCACCTTTACAGGGGGGCGAGTACTTC
TRBD1	.	TRBV2	15	TRBJ2-2	CASSLGQGGTGELFF	TGTGCCAGCAGTTTGGGACAGGGGGGGACCGGGGAGCTGTTTTTT
TRBD1	.	TRBV2	14	TRBJ2-7	CASVTGQGAYEQYF	TGTGCCAGCGTAACGGGACAGGGGGCCTACGAGCAGTACTTC
TRBD1	.	TRBV30	15	TRBJ1-5	CAWSAFDRDNQPQHF	TGTGCCTGGAGTGCGTTCGACAGGGACAATCAGCCCCAGCATTTT
TRBD1	.	TRBV7-2	16	TRBJ1-1	CASSLRTGGLNTEAFF	TGTGCCAGCAGCCTGAGGACAGGGGGGTTGAACACTGAAGCTTTCTTT
TRBD1	.	TRBV7-2	15	TRBJ2-1	CASSRTQGAYNEQFF	TGTGCCAGCAGCCGCACACAGGGGGCCTACAATGAGCAGTTCTTC
.	.	TRBV9	15	TRBJ1-6	CASSVAGAGYSPLHF	TGTGCCAGCAGCGTAGCTGGGGCAGGGTACTCACCCCTCCACTTT
TRBD2	.	TRBV24-1	18	TRBJ2-1	CATSDPDPGTSYYNEQFF	TGTGCCACCAGTGACCCCGACCCCGGGACTAGCTACTACAATGAGCAGTTCTTC
.	few	TRBV27	17	TRBJ1-3	CASSANGAGTTGNTIYF	TGTGCCAGCAGTGCCAATGGGGCCGGGACAACAGGAAACACCATATATTTT
TRBD1	.	TRBV28	14	TRBJ1-2	CASSYEGANYGYTF	TGTGCCAGCAGTTATGAGGGGGCAAACTATGGCTACACCTTC
TRBD1	.	TRBV12-3/TRBV12-4	13	TRBJ2-7	CASTSDRVYEQYF	TGTGCCAGCACCTCGGACAGGGTCTACGAGCAGTACTTC
TRBD1	.	TRBV18	15	TRBJ2-3	CASSPLRQGPDTQYF	TGTGCCAGCTCACCACTTAGACAGGGCCCAGATACGCAGTATTTT
.	.	TRBV21-1	14	TRBJ2-3	CASSTGGPADTQYF	TGTGCCAGCAGCACAGGGGGTCCGGCAGATACGCAGTATTTT
.	.	TRBV15	19	TRBJ2-1	CATSRDRRAPNSRSNEQFF	TGTGCCACCAGCAGAGATCGCAGGGCCCCAAACTCCCGGTCCAATGAGCAGTTCTTC
.	.	TRBV6-2/TRBV6-3	16	TRBJ2-1	CASSQPSGPTYNEQFF	TGTGCCAGCAGCCAGCCGAGCGGGCCAACCTACAATGAGCAGTTCTTC
.	few	TRBV19	16	TRBJ1-3	CASSIWGRASGNTIYF	TGTGCCAGTAGTATATGGGGCAGGGCCTCTGGAAACACCATATATTTT
TRBD1	.	TRBV6-6	14	TRBJ1-1	CATRRDSLNTEAFF	TGTGCCACACGCCGGGACAGCTTGAACACTGAAGCTTTCTTT
TRBD2	.	TRBV28	14	TRBJ2-7	CASSGLAGPYEQYF	TGTGCCAGCAGCGGACTAGCGGGCCCCTACGAGCAGTACTTC
.	.	TRBV28	12	TRBJ1-1	CASSLRGTEAFF	TGTGCCAGCAGTTTACGCGGCACTGAAGCTTTCTTT
.	.	TRBV5-5	15	TRBJ2-6	CASSPGVSGANVLTF	TGTGCCAGCAGCCCGGGGGTCTCTGGGGCCAACGTCCTGACTTTC
TRBD2	.	TRBV11-2	14	TRBJ2-2	CASTPGGGSGELFF	TGTGCCAGCACCCCGGGGGGAGGGTCCGGGGAGCTGTTTTTT
.	.	TRBV4-2	15	TRBJ1-1	CASSQSGTLNTEAFF	TGTGCCAGCAGCCAATCCGGGACACTGAACACTGAAGCTTTCTTT
TRBD1	.	TRBV20-1	13	TRBJ1-4	CSASWDRNEKLFF	TGCAGTGCTAGTTGGGACAGAAATGAAAAACTGTTTTTT
.	.	TRBV11-2	17	TRBJ1-3	CASSLDGPGASGNTIYF	TGTGCCAGCAGCTTAGATGGCCCAGGGGCTTCTGGAAACACCATATATTTT